Following are 28 T cell receptor beta chains from one sample sequenced in a study of early T cells in non-severe SARS-CoV-2 infection. Each CDR3 protein gets one entry after TCRdb re-called the 5' RACE reads with MiXCR. The sample shows about 36,000 distinct CDR3 sequences, 9.9% of them seen only once. The sequenced sample consisted of whole blood. The receptors were sampled from an adult who was a healthcare worker with PCR-confirmed SARS-CoV-2 infection or an uninfected control (not recorded which).

This clonotype was picked up a small number of times. The rearrangement joins TRBV29-1 to TRBJ2-2; TRBD1 or TRBD2 may be the D gene (6 bases each). Germline CDR1 and CDR2: SQVTM and ANQGSEA. V lost 3 bases to trimming and J lost 0 bases, with 8 bases between them. The CDR3 runs 14 residues. The chain's CDR3 is CSVDRGANTGELFF. As DNA, the CDR3 is TGCAGCGTTGATAGGGGGGCGAACACCGGGGAGCTGTTTTTT.

The sample holds many counts of this clonotype. This chain links TRBV4-3 with TRBJ1-2; D is unclear. CDR1 is LGHNA, CDR2 YSLEER, per germline. CDR3 length equals 15 residues. Trimming left V 0 bases short and J 2 bases short, with 10 bases between. DNA for the CDR3: TGCGCCAGCAGCCAAGAGGGCAACTCCAACTATGGCTACACCTTC. Its protein is CASSQEGNSNYGYTF.

The chain's CDR3 is CASSYRIGDYEQYF. CDR3 nucleotide sequence: TGTGCCAGCAGTTATCGAATAGGGGACTACGAGCAGTACTTC. The rearrangement uses TRBV6-5 and TRBJ2-7, with D tentatively TRBD1 (5 bases). The CDR3 consists of 14 residues. Germline lookup yields CDR1 MNHEY and CDR2 SVGAGI. The ends were cut back, 3 bases at V and 3 bases at J, with 12 bases in the middle.

This clonotype has a count of ten or more. The rearrangement uses TRBV9 and TRBJ2-4; D unclear. The germline V gene has CDR1 SGDLS and CDR2 YYNGEE. The V end lost 0 bases, the J end lost 0 bases, and 10 bases lay between the germline ends. CDR3 size: 16 residues. CDR3: CASSVAPDLAKNIQYF. In nucleotides, the CDR3 is TGTGCCAGCAGCGTAGCCCCAGATCTAGCCAAAAACATTCAGTACTTC.

In its sample, this clonotype was seen many times. The chain couples TRBV5-1 to TRBJ2-1; 8 bases map to TRBD1. The CDR3 contains 14 residues. V dropped 4 bases and J dropped 6; count of bases not matched to a gene: 6. The germline CDR1 and CDR2 sequences are SGHRS and YFSETQ. Here the CDR3 DNA reads TGCGCCAGCAGCCCCGGACAGGGCTCCAATGAGCAGTTCTTC. Translated, it gives CASSPGQGSNEQFF.

This clonotype was observed many times. V usage is TRBV7-2 and J usage is TRBJ2-2; D unresolved. The CDR3 contains 16 residues. CDR1 is SGHTA and CDR2 is FQGNSA in the germline V gene. Between the trimmed V and J ends, which lost 1 base and 1 base, there was a span of 10 bases. The CDR3 DNA is TGTGCCAGCAGCTTAGAGGACCCAGGGAACACCGGGGAGCTGTTTTTT. Protein product: CASSLEDPGNTGELFF.

This clonotype was counted between two and nine times. The rearrangement joins TRBV5-5 to TRBJ1-2; D gene uncertain. The CDR3 length is 13 residues. Per germline, CDR1 SGHKS and CDR2 YYEKEE (reference sequence). The V gene lost 0 bases and the J gene lost 8 bases, with 11 bases spanning the gap. In nucleotides, the CDR3 is TGTGCCAGCAGCTTGGATCCTGGGATCGGCTACACCTTC. Residues: CASSLDPGIGYTF.

The chain uses TRBV29-1 and TRBJ2-7, with 11 bases identical to TRBD1. V shed 2 bases, J shed 3 bases, and the junction held 6 bases outside the gene matches. CDR3 length: 15 amino acids. Germline loops: CDR1 SQVTM, CDR2 ANQGSEA. CDR3 sequence reads: CSVETSGTGGYEQYF. The DNA for the CDR3 is TGCAGCGTTGAAACCTCCGGGACAGGGGGCTACGAGCAGTACTTC.

At least ten counts were recorded for this clonotype. The genes are TRBV5-4 and TRBJ2-2; 8 bases align to TRBD2. The CDR3 covers 16 residues. Germline trimming cut 0 bases from V and 4 bases from J; bases unmatched to any gene: 5. Germline CDR1 reads SGHNT; CDR2 reads YYREEE (reference sequence). For the CDR3, the DNA is TGTGCCAGCAGCTTGGGAGCGGGGGTTGGCACCGGGGAGCTGTTTTTT. Residues: CASSLGAGVGTGELFF.

The chain couples TRBV12-3 or TRBV12-4 to TRBJ1-2; maybe TRBD1 (6 bases). This CDR3 region has 14 residues. Trimming removed 7 bases at V and 6 bases at J, with 18 bases between. The CDR3 loop is CASTRAGGGDGYTF. CDR3 in DNA: TGTGCCAGCACCCGGGCTGGCGGGGGCGATGGCTACACCTTC.

This clonotype was seen at least ten times. V is TRBV4-2 and J is TRBJ2-1; 9 bases fit TRBD2. V dropped 3 bases and J dropped 6; count of bases not matched to a gene: 12. Germline CDR1 reads LGHNA; CDR2 reads YNFKEQ. The CDR3 sequence is 17 residues long. Here the CDR3 reads CASSHALDSGGLNEQFF. The CDR3 coding sequence is TGTGCCAGCAGCCACGCCTTGGATAGCGGGGGACTCAATGAGCAGTTCTTC.

This clonotype appeared a few times. The chain combines TRBV20-1 with TRBJ1-4; TRBD1 aligns across 7 bases. V trimming: 6 bases; J trimming: 5 bases; junction bases outside the gene matches: 9. The germline CDR1 and CDR2 sequences are DFQATT and SNEGSKA (reference sequence). CDR3 length: 14 residues. The CDR3 loop reads CSAYWDSRNEKLFF. CDR3 DNA: TGCAGTGCGTATTGGGACAGCAGAAATGAAAAACTGTTTTTT.

This clonotype was counted many times. CDR3 loop: CASSPRGSSYNEQFF. CDR3 nucleotide sequence: TGTGCCAGCAGTCCCCGCGGAAGCTCCTACAATGAGCAGTTCTTC. The V and J genes are TRBV12-3 or TRBV12-4 and TRBJ2-1; D unclear. Trimming pared 5 bases from V and 0 bases from J, leaving 11 bases between. CDR3 length: 15 amino acids.

Ten or more counts support this clonotype. V usage is TRBV9 and J usage is TRBJ1-1, with 7 bases aligning to TRBD1. CDR3 length: 18 residues. The J segment lost 5 bases and the V segment lost 2 bases, leaving 18 bases of the junction unmatched. CDR1 SGDLS and CDR2 YYNGEE come from the germline V gene. This chain's CDR3 is CASSVSGWGSQGLTEAFF. The CDR3, as DNA: TGTGCCAGCAGCGTCTCCGGTTGGGGTTCACAGGGGTTGACTGAAGCTTTCTTT.

This clonotype was seen only a few times. This chain joins TRBV7-3 and TRBJ1-1, with a tentative D call TRBD1 (5 bases). The ends were cut back, 5 bases at V and 4 bases at J, with 20 bases in the middle. Germline V gives CDR1 SGHTA, CDR2 FQGTGA. The CDR3 extends over 16 amino acids. DNA for the CDR3: TGTGCCAGCAGCCCGACCCCCCGGGGGAGGGTCACTGAAGCTTTCTTT. Protein sequence: CASSPTPRGRVTEAFF.

This clonotype was recorded many times. V usage is TRBV6-4 and J usage is TRBJ1-1; no clear D gene. Trimming took 6 bases from V and 0 from J, leaving 11 bases between them. Looked up from germline, CDR1 is MRHNA and CDR2 is SNTAGT. The CDR3 spans 14 residues. In nucleotides, the CDR3 is TGTGCCAGCAGGAGAGAGGGTATGAACACTGAAGCTTTCTTT. Its protein product is CASRREGMNTEAFF.

This clonotype appeared many times. The chain employs TRBV7-3 and TRBJ2-2; 9 bases align to TRBD1. CDR3 length: 14 amino acids. Looked up from germline, CDR1 is SGHTA and CDR2 is FQGTGA. V gave up 5 bases and J gave up 6 bases; unmatched junction bases: 4. CDR3 DNA: TGTGCCAGCAGCAAACAGGGGGCTGCCGGGGAGCTGTTTTTT. It codes for CASSKQGAAGELFF. The full variable domain, in which reference TRBV7-3 and TRBJ2-2 provide the parts outside the CDR3, is GAGVSQTPSNKVTEKGKYVELRCDPISGHTALYWYRQSLGQGPEFLIYFQGTGAADDSGLPNDRFFAVRPEGSVSTLKIQRTERGDSAVYLCASSKQGAAGELFFGEGSRLTVL.

This chain joins TRBV9 and TRBJ2-3, with 8 bases identical to TRBD2. The CDR3 loop spans 15 amino acids. Germline CDR1 is SGDLS and CDR2 is YYNGEE. V trimming: 0 bases; J trimming: 2 bases; junction bases outside the gene matches: 2. The CDR3 DNA follows: TGTGCCAGCAGCGTAGATAGCGGGGACACAGATACGCAGTATTTT. Translating it yields CASSVDSGDTDTQYF. Full variable domain (missing parts from reference TRBV9 and TRBJ2-3): DSGVTQTPKHLITATGQRVTLRCSPRSGDLSVYWYQQSLDQGLQFLIQYYNGEERAKGNILERFSAQQFPDLHSELNLSSLELGDSALYFCASSVDSGDTDTQYFGPGTRLTVL.

This clonotype has ten or more counts. The J gene is TRBJ2-7, the V gene TRBV20-1, with D maybe TRBD1 (5 bases). Trimming removed 3 bases at V and 5 bases at J, with 17 bases between. CDR1 and CDR2 from the germline V gene are DFQATT and SNEGSKA (reference sequence). This CDR3 has 14 residues. This chain's CDR3 is CSASPLTGNNEQYF. The DNA of the CDR3 is TGCAGTGCTAGTCCCTTAACAGGAAACAACGAGCAGTACTTC.

This clonotype occurred many times. The J gene is TRBJ2-6, the V gene TRBV11-2; weak D call: TRBD1 (5 bases). The ends were cut back, 0 bases at V and 2 bases at J, with 5 bases in the middle. Germline CDR1 SGHAT, CDR2 FQNNGV. The CDR3 consists of 15 residues. CDR3 protein: CASSLDRAGANVLTF. CDR3 sequence (DNA): TGTGCCAGCAGCTTAGACAGGGCTGGGGCCAACGTCCTGACTTTC.

The chain carries TRBV3-1 and TRBJ1-1; D gene ambiguous. This CDR3 contains 15 residues. The germline gives CDR1 LGHDT, CDR2 YNNKEL (reference sequence). The ends were cut back, 0 bases at V and 2 bases at J, with 10 bases in the middle. The chain's CDR3 is CASSQDVQPNTEAFF. The CDR3 DNA sequence: TGTGCCAGCAGCCAAGATGTTCAGCCCAACACTGAAGCTTTCTTT. Variable domain in full (rest from reference TRBV3-1 and TRBJ1-1): DTAVSQTPKYLVTQMGNDKSIKCEQNLGHDTMYWYKQDSKKFLKIMFSYNNKELIINETVPNRFSPKSPDKAHLNLHINSLELGDSAVYFCASSQDVQPNTEAFFGQGTRLTVV.

This clonotype was observed at least ten times. The chain couples TRBV6-6 to TRBJ2-7; the match to TRBD1 covers 9 bases. Germline V gene sequence: CDR1 MNHNY, CDR2 SVGAGI (reference sequence). CDR3 length: 16 amino acids. With V trimmed by 5 bases and J by 0 bases, 8 bases remained unmatched. The CDR3 DNA reads TGTGCCAGCAGTGCTCGCGGGACAGGGTTCTCCTACGAGCAGTACTTC. This sequence encodes CASSARGTGFSYEQYF.

This clonotype was picked up many times. The rearrangement links TRBV5-6 to TRBJ1-5, with D maybe TRBD1 (6 bases). The CDR3 contains 13 residues. Germline V CDR1 and CDR2: SGHDT, YYEEEE. Trimming removed 4 bases at V and 5 bases at J, with 10 bases between. CDR3 residues: CASSNRVDQPQHF. The CDR3 nucleotides read TGTGCCAGCAGCAACAGGGTGGATCAGCCCCAGCATTTT.

As concerns this clonotype: Its ends do not fully match the called genes, so a read error is possible. The chain has TRBV27 and TRBJ1-1; a weak D match, TRBD1 (5 bases). This CDR3 contains 12 residues. Germline CDR1 and CDR2: MNHEY and SMNVEV (reference sequence). The CDR3: CASSLGGAEVFF. CDR3 bases: TGTGCCAGCAGTTTAGGGGGTGCTGAAGTTTTCTTT.

This clonotype came up a few times. The V and J genes are TRBV7-9 and TRBJ1-4, with D perhaps matching TRBD1 (5 bases). CDR1 and CDR2 (germline): SEHNR, FQNEAQ (reference sequence). Trimming removed 8 bases from V and 8 bases from J, with 18 bases in between. There are 14 residues in the CDR3. Here the CDR3 reads CASQGEIGPEKLFF. The CDR3, as DNA: TGTGCCAGCCAGGGCGAAATTGGCCCGGAAAAACTGTTTTTT.

This clonotype has at least ten counts. This chain uses TRBV4-2 with TRBJ2-7; 8 nucleotides agree with TRBD2. From germline, CDR1 is LGHNA and CDR2 YNFKEQ. The CDR3 sequence is 14 residues long. V was pared by 4 bases and J by 5 bases, with 7 bases of the junction left unmatched. Written as DNA, the CDR3 is TGTGCCAGCAGCCCGGGACTAGATAATGACGAGCAGTACTTC. The encoded protein is CASSPGLDNDEQYF.

A remark on this clonotype: A much larger clone lies a single base off, so this may be a read error. The chain employs TRBV6-2 or TRBV6-3 and TRBJ1-1; unclear D gene. This CDR3 comprises 14 residues. The germline gives CDR1 MNHEY, CDR2 SVGEGT. V lost 2 bases and J lost 1, with 8 bases in between. The CDR3 loop reads CASSYSQANTEAFF. CDR3 nucleotide sequence: TGTGCCAGCAGTTACAGCCAGGCGAACACTGAAGCTTTCTTT.

This clonotype was picked up many times. The chain carries TRBV5-1 and TRBJ2-3; 8 bases match TRBD2. The V gene end was trimmed by 4 bases and the J gene end by 2 bases; junction bases not matched to a gene: 9. The CDR3 contains 16 residues. Per the germline V gene, CDR1 is SGHRS and CDR2 is YFSETQ. CDR3 in DNA: TGCGCCAGCAGCCACGGGACTAGTCGTTTCACAGATACGCAGTATTTT. It yields the protein CASSHGTSRFTDTQYF.